This paragraph reports one T cell receptor beta chain. Clones were read by immunoSEQ multiplex PCR, and TCRdb kept only the in-frame ones, dropping some. There are tens of thousands of clones in the sample; about 91% occur only once, and 8% to 9.5% lies in the top ten. The sample comes from a study of OX40 agonist ivuxolimab in advanced cancers. Study in general: Earlier anti-PD-1, anti-PD-L1 or anti-CTLA-4 therapy was permitted; around 40% had received some.

The clonotype originates from an adult with an advanced solid tumor such as melanoma, head and neck, liver or kidney cancer. Sequenced material: CD4+ or CD8+ T cells sorted from blood, taken in a trial of the OX40 agonist ivuxolimab.

Here the CDR3 DNA reads TGTGCCAGTAGTATTCTGGCCCGGGGCAATCAGCCCCAGCATTTT. Translated, it gives CASSILARGNQPQHF. The rearrangement uses TRBV19 and TRBJ1-5; D gene ambiguous. CDR3 size: 15 residues. Germline loops: CDR1 LNHDA, CDR2 SQIVND (reference sequence). The V end was cut by 3 bases, the J end by 2 bases, with 11 bases between.